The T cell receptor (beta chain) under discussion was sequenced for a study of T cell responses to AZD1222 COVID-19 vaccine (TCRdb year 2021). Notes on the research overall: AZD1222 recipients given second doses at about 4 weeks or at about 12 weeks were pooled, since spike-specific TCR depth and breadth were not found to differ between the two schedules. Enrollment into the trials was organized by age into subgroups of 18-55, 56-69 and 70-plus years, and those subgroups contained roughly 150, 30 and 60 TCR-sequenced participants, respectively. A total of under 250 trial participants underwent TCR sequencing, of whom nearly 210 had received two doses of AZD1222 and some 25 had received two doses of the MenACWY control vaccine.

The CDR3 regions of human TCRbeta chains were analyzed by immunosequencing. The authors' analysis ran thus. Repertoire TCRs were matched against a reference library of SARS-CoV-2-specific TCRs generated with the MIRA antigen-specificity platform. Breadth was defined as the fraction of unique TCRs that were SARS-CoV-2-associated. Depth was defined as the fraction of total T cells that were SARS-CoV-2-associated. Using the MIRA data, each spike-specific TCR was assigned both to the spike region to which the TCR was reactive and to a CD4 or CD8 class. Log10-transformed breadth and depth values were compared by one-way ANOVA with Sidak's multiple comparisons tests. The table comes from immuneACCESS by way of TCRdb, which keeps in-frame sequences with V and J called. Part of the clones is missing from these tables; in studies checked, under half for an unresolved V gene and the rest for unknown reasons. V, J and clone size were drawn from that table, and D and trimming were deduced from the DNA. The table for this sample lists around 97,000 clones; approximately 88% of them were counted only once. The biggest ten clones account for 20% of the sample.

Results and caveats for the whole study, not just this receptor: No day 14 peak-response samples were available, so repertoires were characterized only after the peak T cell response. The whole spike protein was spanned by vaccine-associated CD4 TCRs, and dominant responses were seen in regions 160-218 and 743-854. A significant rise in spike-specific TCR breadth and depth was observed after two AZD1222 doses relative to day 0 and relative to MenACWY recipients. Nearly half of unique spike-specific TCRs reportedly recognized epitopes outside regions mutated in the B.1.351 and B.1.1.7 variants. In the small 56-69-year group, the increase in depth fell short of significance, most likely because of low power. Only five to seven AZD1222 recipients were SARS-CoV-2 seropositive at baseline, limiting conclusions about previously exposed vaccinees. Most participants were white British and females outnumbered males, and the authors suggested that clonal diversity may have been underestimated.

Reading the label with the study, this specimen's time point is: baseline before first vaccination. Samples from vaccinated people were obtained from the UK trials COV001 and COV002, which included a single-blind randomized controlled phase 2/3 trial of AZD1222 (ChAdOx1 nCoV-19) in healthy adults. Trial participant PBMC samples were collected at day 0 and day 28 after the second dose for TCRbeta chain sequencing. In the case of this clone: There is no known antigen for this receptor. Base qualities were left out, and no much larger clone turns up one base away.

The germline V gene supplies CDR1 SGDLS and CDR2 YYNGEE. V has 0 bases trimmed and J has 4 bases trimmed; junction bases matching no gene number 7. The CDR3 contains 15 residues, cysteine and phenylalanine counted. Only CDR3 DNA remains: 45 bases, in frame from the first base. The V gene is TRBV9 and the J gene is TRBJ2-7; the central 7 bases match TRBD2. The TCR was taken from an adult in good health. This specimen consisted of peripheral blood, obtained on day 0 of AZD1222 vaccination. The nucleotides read TGTGCCAGCAGCGTAGCTGGGACTAACGGATACGAGCAGTACTTC. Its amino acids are CASSVAGTNGYEQYF.